The 14 T cell receptor beta chains below come from one sample, sequenced in a study of blood T cell repertoires in COVID-19. Some clones are missing from TCRdb's copy, which holds only in-frame ones; the method was immunoSEQ multiplex PCR. The sample yields approximately 100,000 clones, around 90% seen once. The sample comprised peripheral blood. The origin of the receptors is a woman aged 60-75 years with acute or convalescent COVID-19.

The chain joins TRBV5-1 to TRBJ1-5, with a tentative D call TRBD1 (5 bases). With 2 bases removed from V and 15 bases from J, the gap between germline ends came to 24 bases. Germline values: CDR1 SGHRS, CDR2 YFSETQ. The CDR3 sequence is 15 residues long. The CDR3 nucleotides are TGCGCCAGCAGCTTAAGTCCAGGAGGGGACTCCCGGTGGCATTTT. As protein: CASSLSPGGDSRWHF.

This clone was recorded only once. The genes are TRBV4-2 and TRBJ1-6; TRBD1 might be the D (5 bases). V lost 2 bases to trimming and J lost 8 bases, with 13 bases between them. This CDR3 comprises 15 residues. Germline assignment: CDR1 LGHNA and CDR2 YNFKEQ. CDR3: CASSQQGFRDSPLHF. The CDR3 nucleotides read TGTGCCAGCAGCCAACAGGGTTTTAGGGATTCACCCCTCCACTTT.

The chain joins TRBV5-1 to TRBJ1-3, with TRBD1 as a possible D gene (5 bases). CDR1 and CDR2 from the germline V gene are SGHRS and YFSETQ. V was trimmed by 4 bases and J by 1 base, leaving 12 bases between them. The length of the CDR3 is 15 residues. CDR3 bases: TGCGCCAGCAGCGTTGGTAAGGGGTCTGGAAACACCATATATTTT. It is translated as CASSVGKGSGNTIYF.

The chain joins TRBV6-5 to TRBJ2-1; possibly TRBD2 for D (6 bases). Per the germline V gene, CDR1 is MNHEY and CDR2 is SVGAGI. CDR3 length: 15 residues. V was clipped by 6 bases and J by 6 bases, with 18 bases between them. CDR3 sequence reads: CASRTIVAEINEQFF. CDR3 DNA sequence: TGTGCCAGCAGAACCATAGTAGCGGAGATCAATGAGCAGTTCTTC.

V and J are TRBV11-1 and TRBJ2-7, with TRBD1 matching over 7 bases. Germline trimming cut 5 bases from V and 1 base from J; bases unmatched to any gene: 5. Germline values: CDR1 SGHAT, CDR2 FQDESV (reference sequence). The CDR3 covers 14 residues. Written as DNA, the CDR3 is TGTGCCAGCAGCCGGGACAGTGAATCCTACGAGCAGTACTTC. Protein product: CASSRDSESYEQYF.

The chain combines TRBV5-4 with TRBJ2-5; TRBD2 matches at 8 bases. The germline V gene has CDR1 SGHNT and CDR2 YYREEE (reference sequence). This CDR3 region has 14 residues. The V segment lost 0 bases and the J segment 4 bases; nucleotides outside the gene matches: 2. CDR3 sequence: CASSLEREPETQYF. CDR3 coding DNA: TGTGCCAGCAGCTTGGAGCGGGAGCCAGAGACCCAGTACTTC.

This clone was observed once. The CDR3 nucleotides read TGTGCCAGCAGCGCACAGGGGGCGGACACTGAAGCTTTCTTT. Its translation: CASSAQGADTEAFF. The V and J genes are TRBV7-2 and TRBJ1-1; TRBD1 aligns across 9 bases. V trimming: 5 bases; J trimming: 3 bases; junction bases outside the gene matches: 4. From germline, CDR1 is SGHTA and CDR2 FQGNSA. The CDR3 covers 14 residues.

This clone was counted a single time. The chain is built from TRBV7-9 and TRBJ1-1; D is uncertain. Germline assignment: CDR1 SEHNR and CDR2 FQNEAQ (reference sequence). The CDR3 has 13 residues. Deletions cut 4 bases from V and 3 bases from J, with 9 bases between. The CDR3 DNA follows: TGTGCCAGCAGCTATTCGAGGGACACTGAAGCTTTCTTT. Its protein product is CASSYSRDTEAFF.

In this sample, this clone turned up once. The chain is built from TRBV18 and TRBJ2-1, with 9 bases that match TRBD2. V gave up 3 bases and J gave up 3 bases; unmatched junction bases: 6. This CDR3 region has 16 residues. CDR1 and CDR2 from the germline V gene are KGHSH and LQKENI. In DNA form, the CDR3 reads TGTGCCAGCTCACCCGTAGCGGGAGTAGGCTACAATGAGCAGTTCTTC. This sequence encodes CASSPVAGVGYNEQFF.

V and J are TRBV28 and TRBJ1-6; no clear D. Trimming took off 7 bases at V and 6 bases at J, with 16 bases between the two ends. Germline CDR1 is MDHEN and CDR2 is SYDVKM. The CDR3 extends over 15 amino acids. The CDR3 spells CASTLSGVGNSPLHF. The CDR3 nucleotides are TGTGCCAGCACCCTGTCGGGAGTGGGTAATTCACCCCTCCACTTT.

This rearrangement joins TRBV28 to TRBJ2-7; 7 bases line up with TRBD1. Trimming at V came to 2 bases and at J to 3 bases, leaving 4 bases not matched to a gene. The CDR3 is 14 residues long. Germline-derived CDR1 and CDR2 are MDHEN and SYDVKM. The CDR3 region has the DNA TGTGCCAGCAGTTTACGTGACAGGGACTACGAGCAGTACGTC. It translates to CASSLRDRDYEQYV.

The chain has TRBV9 and TRBJ2-3; TRBD2 matches 7 bases. The CDR3 spans 18 residues. CDR1 SGDLS and CDR2 YYNGEE come from the germline V gene. V shed 3 bases, J shed 10 bases, and the junction held 23 bases outside the gene matches. CDR3 protein: CASSGDGIQRDSFTPQYF. The DNA of the CDR3 is TGTGCCAGCAGCGGGGATGGAATCCAGCGGGACTCCTTCACCCCGCAGTATTTT.

The chain links TRBV20-1 to TRBJ1-6; weak D call: TRBD1 (6 bases). V gave up 3 bases and J gave up 6 bases, with 15 bases separating them. From germline, CDR1 is DFQATT and CDR2 SNEGSKA (reference sequence). This CDR3 spans 15 amino acids. As DNA, the CDR3 is TGCAGTGCTAGTCCCAGGGGTTTCCCTAATTCACCCCTCCACTTT. Translated: CSASPRGFPNSPLHF.

The CDR3 coding sequence is TGTGCCAGCTCACCCTCTTCAGGACAGACTTATGGCTACACCTTC. This sequence encodes CASSPSSGQTYGYTF. The chain uses TRBV18 and TRBJ1-2, with a possible D match to TRBD1 (6 bases). Trimming cost V 3 bases and J 5 bases, with 16 bases left between them. Germline lookup yields CDR1 KGHSH and CDR2 LQKENI. The CDR3 has 15 amino acids. The whole variable domain, remainder taken from reference TRBV18 and TRBJ1-2, is NAGVMQNPRHLVRRRGQEARLRCSPMKGHSHVYWYRQLPEEGLKFMVYLQKENIIDESGMPKERFSAEFPKEGPSILRIQQVVRGDSAAYFCASSPSSGQTYGYTFGSGTRLTVV.